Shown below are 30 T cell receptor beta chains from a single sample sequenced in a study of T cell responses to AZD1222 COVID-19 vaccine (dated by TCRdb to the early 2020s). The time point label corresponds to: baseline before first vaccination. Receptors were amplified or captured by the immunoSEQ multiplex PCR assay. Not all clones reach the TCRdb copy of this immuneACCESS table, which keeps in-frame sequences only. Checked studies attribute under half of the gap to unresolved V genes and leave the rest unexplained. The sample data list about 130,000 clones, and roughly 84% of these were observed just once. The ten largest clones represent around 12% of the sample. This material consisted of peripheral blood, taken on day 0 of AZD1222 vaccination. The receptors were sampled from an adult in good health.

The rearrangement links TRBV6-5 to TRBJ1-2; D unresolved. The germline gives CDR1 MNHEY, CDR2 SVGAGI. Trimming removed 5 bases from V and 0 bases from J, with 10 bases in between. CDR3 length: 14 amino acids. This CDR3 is CASSPAETNYGYTF. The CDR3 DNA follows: TGTGCCAGCAGTCCGGCGGAAACTAACTATGGCTACACCTTC.

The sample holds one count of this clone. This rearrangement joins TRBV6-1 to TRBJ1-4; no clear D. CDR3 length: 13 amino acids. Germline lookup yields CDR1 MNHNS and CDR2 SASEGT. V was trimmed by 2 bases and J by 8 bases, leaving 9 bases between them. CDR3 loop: CASSERELEKLFF. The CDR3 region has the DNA TGTGCCAGCAGTGAACGGGAACTAGAAAAACTGTTTTTT.

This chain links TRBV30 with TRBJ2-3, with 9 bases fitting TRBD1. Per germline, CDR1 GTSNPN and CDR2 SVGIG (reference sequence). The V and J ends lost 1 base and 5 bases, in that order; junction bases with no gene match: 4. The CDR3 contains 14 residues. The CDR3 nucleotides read TGTGCCTGGAGTGAGGGACAGGGCGGAGATACGCAGTATTTT. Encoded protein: CAWSEGQGGDTQYF.

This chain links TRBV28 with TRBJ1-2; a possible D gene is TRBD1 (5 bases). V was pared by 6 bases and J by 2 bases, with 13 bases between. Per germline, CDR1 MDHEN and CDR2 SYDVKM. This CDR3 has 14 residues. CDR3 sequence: CASRGQTDNYGYTF. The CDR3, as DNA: TGTGCCAGCAGGGGCCAGACAGACAACTATGGCTACACCTTC.

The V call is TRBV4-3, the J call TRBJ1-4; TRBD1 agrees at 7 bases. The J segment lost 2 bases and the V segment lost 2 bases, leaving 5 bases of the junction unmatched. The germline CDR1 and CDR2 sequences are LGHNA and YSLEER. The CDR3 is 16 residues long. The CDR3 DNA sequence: TGCGCCAGCAGCCAATATTCAGGGGGTACTAATGAAAAACTGTTTTTT. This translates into CASSQYSGGTNEKLFF.

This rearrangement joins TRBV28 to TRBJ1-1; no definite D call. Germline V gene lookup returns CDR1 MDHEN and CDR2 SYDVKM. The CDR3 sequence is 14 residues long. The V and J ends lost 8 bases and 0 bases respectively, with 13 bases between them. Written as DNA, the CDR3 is TGTGCCAGCGGAGTTGGAGGAGTGAACACTGAAGCTTTCTTT. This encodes CASGVGGVNTEAFF.

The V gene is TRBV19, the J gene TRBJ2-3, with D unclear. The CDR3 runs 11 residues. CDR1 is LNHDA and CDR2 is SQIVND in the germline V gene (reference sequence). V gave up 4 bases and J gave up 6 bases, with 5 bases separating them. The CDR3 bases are TGTGCCAGTAGTAGGTGGGATACGCAGTATTTT. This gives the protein CASSRWDTQYF. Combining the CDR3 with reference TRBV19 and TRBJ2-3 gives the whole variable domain DGGITQSPKYLFRKEGQNVTLSCEQNLNHDAMYWYRQDPGQGLRLIYYSQIVNDFQKGDIAEGYSVSREKKESFPLTVTSAQKNPTAFYLCASSRWDTQYFGPGTRLTVL.

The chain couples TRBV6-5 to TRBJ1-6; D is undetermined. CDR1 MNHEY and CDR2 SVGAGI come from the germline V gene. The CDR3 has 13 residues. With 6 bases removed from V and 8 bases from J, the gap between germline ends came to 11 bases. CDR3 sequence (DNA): TGTGCCAGCAGCCCCGGATTCGATTCACCCCTCCACTTT. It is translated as CASSPGFDSPLHF.

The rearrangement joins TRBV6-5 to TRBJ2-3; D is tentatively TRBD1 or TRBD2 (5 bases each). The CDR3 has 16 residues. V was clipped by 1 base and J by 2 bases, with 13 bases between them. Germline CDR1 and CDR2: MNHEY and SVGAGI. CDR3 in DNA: TGTGCCAGCAGTTACTTCTCGGGACGGACCACAGATACGCAGTATTTT. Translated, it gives CASSYFSGRTTDTQYF.

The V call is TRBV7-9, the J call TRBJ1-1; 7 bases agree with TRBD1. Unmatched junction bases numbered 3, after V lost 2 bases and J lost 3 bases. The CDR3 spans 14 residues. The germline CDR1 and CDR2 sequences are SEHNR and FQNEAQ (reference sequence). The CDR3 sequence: CASSLQGTDTEAFF. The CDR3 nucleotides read TGTGCCAGCAGCTTACAGGGGACAGACACTGAAGCTTTCTTT.

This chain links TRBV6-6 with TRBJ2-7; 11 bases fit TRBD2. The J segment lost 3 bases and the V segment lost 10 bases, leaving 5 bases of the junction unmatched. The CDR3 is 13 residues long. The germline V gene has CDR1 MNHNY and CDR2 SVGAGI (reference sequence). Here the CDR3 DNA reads TGTGCCATGGGACTAGCGGACCTCTACGAGCAGTACTTC. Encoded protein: CAMGLADLYEQYF.

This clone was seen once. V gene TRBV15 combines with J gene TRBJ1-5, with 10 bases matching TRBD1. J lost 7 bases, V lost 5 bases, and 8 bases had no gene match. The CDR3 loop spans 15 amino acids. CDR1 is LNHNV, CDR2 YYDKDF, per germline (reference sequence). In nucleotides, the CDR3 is TGTGCCACCAGCCCAGACAGGGGGCGCATCCAGCCCCAGCATTTT. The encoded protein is CATSPDRGRIQPQHF. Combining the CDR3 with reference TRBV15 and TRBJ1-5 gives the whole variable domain DAMVIQNPRYQVTQFGKPVTLSCSQTLNHNVMYWYQQKSSQAPKLLFHYYDKDFNNEADTPDNFQSRRPNTSFCFLDIRSPGLGDTAMYLCATSPDRGRIQPQHFGDGTRLSIL.

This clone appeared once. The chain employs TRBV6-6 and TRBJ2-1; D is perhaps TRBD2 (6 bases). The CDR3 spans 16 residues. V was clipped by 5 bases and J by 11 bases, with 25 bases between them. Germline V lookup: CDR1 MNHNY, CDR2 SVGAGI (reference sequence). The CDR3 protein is CASSLYGTDQSGKQFF. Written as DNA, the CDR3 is TGTGCCAGCAGTCTCTACGGGACTGACCAATCTGGGAAGCAGTTCTTC.

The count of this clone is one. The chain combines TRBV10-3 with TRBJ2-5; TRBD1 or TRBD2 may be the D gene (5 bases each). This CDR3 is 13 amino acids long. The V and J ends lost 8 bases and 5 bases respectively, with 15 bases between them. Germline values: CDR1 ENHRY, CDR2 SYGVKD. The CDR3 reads CAIGGASRETQYF. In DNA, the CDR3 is TGTGCCATCGGGGGAGCTAGCCGGGAGACCCAGTACTTC.

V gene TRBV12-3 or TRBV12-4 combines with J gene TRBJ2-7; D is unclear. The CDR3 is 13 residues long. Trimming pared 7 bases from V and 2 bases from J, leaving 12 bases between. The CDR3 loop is CASTRRTAYEQYF. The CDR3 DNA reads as TGTGCCAGCACGCGCCGCACTGCCTACGAGCAGTACTTC.

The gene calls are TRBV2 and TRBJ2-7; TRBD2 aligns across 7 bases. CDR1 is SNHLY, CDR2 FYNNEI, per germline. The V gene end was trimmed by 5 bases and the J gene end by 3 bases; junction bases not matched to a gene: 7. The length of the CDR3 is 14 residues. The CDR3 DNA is TGTGCCAGCAGTCAGACCGGGACTAACTACGAGCAGTACTTC. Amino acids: CASSQTGTNYEQYF. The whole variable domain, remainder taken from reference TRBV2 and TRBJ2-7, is EPEVTQTPSHQVTQMGQEVILRCVPISNHLYFYWYRQILGQKVEFLVSFYNNEISEKSEIFDDQFSVERPDGSNFTLKIRSTKLEDSAMYFCASSQTGTNYEQYFGPGTRLTVT.

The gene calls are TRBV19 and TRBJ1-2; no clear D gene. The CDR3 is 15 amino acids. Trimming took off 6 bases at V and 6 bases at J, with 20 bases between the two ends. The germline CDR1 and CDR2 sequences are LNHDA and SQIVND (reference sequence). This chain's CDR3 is CASSIMGRTDNGYTF. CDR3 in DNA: TGTGCCAGTAGCATTATGGGGAGGACGGATAATGGCTACACCTTC.

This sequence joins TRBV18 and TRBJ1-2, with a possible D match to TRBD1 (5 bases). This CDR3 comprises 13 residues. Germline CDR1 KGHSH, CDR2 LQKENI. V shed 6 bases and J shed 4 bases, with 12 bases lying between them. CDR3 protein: CASSSDRSYGYTF. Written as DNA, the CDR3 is TGTGCCAGCTCCTCAGACAGATCCTATGGCTACACCTTC. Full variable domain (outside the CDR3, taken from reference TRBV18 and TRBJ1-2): NAGVMQNPRHLVRRRGQEARLRCSPMKGHSHVYWYRQLPEEGLKFMVYLQKENIIDESGMPKERFSAEFPKEGPSILRIQQVVRGDSAAYFCASSSDRSYGYTFGSGTRLTVV.

CDR3 nucleotide sequence: TGTGCCACCAGTGGGGGAGGGGGCAGCAATCAGCCCCAGCATTTT. As protein: CATSGGGGSNQPQHF. The chain links TRBV24-1 to TRBJ1-5; the match to TRBD1 covers 7 bases. CDR1 and CDR2 from the germline V gene are KGHDR and SFDVKD. The V segment lost 5 bases and the J segment 1 base; nucleotides outside the gene matches: 4. The CDR3 extends over 15 amino acids.

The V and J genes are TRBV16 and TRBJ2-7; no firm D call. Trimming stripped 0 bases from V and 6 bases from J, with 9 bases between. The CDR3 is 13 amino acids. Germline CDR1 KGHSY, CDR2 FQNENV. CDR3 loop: CASSQSTVLEQYF. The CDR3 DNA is TGTGCCAGCAGCCAATCCACAGTGCTCGAGCAGTACTTC.

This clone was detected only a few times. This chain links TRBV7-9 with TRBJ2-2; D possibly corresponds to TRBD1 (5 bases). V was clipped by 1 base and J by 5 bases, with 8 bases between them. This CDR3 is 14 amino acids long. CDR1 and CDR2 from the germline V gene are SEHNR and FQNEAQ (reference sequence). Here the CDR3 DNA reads TGTGCCAGCAGCTTAGTTGGGGCGACCGGGGAGCTGTTTTTT. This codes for CASSLVGATGELFF.

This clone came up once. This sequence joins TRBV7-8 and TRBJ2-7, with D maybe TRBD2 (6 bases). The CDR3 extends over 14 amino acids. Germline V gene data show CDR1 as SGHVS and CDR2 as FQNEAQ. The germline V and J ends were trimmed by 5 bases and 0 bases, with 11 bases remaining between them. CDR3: CASSPPGSSYEQYF. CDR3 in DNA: TGTGCCAGCAGCCCCCCCGGGAGCTCCTACGAGCAGTACTTC.

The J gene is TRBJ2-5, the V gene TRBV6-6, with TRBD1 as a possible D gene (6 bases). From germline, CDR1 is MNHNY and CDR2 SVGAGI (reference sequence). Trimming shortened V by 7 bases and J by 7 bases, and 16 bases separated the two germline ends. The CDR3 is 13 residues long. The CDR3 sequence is CASTPGLGGTQYF. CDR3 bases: TGTGCCAGCACCCCGGGTCTAGGGGGGACCCAGTACTTC.

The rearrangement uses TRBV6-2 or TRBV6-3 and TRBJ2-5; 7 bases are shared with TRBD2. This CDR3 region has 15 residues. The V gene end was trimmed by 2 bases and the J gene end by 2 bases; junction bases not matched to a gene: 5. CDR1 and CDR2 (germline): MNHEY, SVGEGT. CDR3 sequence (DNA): TGTGCCAGCAGTTACGGGAGGGGACTGCAAGAGACCCAGTACTTC. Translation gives CASSYGRGLQETQYF.

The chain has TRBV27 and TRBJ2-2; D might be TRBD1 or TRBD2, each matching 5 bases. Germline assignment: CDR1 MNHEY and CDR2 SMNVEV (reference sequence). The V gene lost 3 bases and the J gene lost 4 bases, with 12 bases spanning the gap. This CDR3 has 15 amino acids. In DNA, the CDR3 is TGTGCCAGCAGTTTGTGGGGGTTTGGCACCGGGGAGCTGTTTTTT. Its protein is CASSLWGFGTGELFF.

The CDR3 DNA reads TGTGCCAGCAGGCCGGCGGGGGCCAAAAACATTCAGTACTTC. Its protein is CASRPAGAKNIQYF. This chain uses TRBV6-5 with TRBJ2-4; perhaps TRBD2 as D (6 bases). Between the trimmed V and J ends, which lost 6 bases and 1 base, there was a span of 10 bases. CDR1 and CDR2 from the germline V gene are MNHEY and SVGAGI. The CDR3 loop spans 14 amino acids.

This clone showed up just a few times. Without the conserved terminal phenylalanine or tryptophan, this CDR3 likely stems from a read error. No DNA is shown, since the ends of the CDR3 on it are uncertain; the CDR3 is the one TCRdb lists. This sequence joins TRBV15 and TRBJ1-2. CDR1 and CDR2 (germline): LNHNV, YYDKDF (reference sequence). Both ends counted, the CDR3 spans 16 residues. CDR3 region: CATKTGRGALQFVPSV.

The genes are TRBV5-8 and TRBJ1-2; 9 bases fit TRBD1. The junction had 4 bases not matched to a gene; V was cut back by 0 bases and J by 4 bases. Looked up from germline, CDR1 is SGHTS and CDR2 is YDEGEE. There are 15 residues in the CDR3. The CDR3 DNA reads TGTGCCAGCAGCTTGGACAGGGGGCGGATCTATGGCTACACCTTC. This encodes CASSLDRGRIYGYTF.

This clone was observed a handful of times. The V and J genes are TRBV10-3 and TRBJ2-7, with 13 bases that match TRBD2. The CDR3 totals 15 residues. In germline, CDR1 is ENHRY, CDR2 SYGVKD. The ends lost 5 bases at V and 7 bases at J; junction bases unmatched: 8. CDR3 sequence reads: CAISWSGTSGAEQYF. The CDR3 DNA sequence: TGTGCCATCAGTTGGAGTGGGACTAGCGGGGCAGAGCAGTACTTC.

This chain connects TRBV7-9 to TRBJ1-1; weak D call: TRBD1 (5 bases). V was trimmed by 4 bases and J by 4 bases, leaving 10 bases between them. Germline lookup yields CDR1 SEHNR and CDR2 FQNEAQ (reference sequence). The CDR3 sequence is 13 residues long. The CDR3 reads CASSSQTATEAFF. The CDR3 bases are TGTGCCAGCAGCTCACAGACAGCCACTGAAGCTTTCTTT.